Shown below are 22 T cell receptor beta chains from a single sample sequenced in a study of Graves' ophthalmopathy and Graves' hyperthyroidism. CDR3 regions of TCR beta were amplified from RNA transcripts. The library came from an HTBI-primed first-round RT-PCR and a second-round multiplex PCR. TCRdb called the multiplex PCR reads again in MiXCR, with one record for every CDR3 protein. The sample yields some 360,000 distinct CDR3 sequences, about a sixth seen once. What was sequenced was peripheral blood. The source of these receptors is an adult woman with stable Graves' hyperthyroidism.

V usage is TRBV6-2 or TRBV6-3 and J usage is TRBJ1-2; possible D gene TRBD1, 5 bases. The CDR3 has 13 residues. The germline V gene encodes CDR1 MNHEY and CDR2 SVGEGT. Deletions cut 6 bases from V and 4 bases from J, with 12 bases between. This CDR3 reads CASSFGTAYGYTF. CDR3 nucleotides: TGTGCCAGCAGCTTCGGGACGGCCTATGGCTACACCTTC.

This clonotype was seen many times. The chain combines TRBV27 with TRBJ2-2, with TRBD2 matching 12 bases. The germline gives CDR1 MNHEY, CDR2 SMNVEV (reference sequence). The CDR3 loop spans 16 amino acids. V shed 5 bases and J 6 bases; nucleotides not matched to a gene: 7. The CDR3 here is CASSPETSGSAGELFF. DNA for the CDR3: TGTGCCAGCAGTCCAGAGACTAGCGGGAGTGCCGGGGAGCTGTTTTTT.

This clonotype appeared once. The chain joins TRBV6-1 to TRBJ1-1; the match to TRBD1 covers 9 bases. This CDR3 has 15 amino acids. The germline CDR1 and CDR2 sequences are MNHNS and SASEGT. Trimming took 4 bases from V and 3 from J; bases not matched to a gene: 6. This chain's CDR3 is CASSVDRGIDTEAFF. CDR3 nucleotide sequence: TGTGCCAGCAGTGTGGACAGGGGAATTGACACTGAAGCTTTCTTT.

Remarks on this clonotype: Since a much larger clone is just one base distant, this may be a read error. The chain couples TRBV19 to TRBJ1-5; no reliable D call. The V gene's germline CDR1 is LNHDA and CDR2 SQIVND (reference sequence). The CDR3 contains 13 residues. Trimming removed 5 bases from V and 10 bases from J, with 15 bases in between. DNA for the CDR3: TGTGCCAGTAGTGGGTTACTGGGCCATCCCCAGCATTTT. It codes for CASSGLLGHPQHF.

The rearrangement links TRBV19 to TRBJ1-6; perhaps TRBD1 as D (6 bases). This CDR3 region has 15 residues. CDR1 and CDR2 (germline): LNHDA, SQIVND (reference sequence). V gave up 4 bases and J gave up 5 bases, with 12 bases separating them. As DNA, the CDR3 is TGTGCCAGTAGTACCTCGACAGGACATAATTCACCCCTCCACTTT. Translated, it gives CASSTSTGHNSPLHF.

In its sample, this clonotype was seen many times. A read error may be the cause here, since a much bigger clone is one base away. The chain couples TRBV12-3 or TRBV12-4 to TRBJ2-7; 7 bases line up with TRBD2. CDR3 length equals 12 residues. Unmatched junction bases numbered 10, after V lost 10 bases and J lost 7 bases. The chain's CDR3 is CATARGDEEQYF. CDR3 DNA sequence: TGTGCCACCGCCCGGGGGGATGAAGAGCAGTACTTC.

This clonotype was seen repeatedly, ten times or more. The CDR3 DNA follows: TGTGCCAGCAGTGACGACAGACTCCAAGAGACCCAGTACTTC. Its translation: CASSDDRLQETQYF. The chain has TRBV2 and TRBJ2-5, with D possibly matching TRBD1 (5 bases). V was cut by 3 bases and J by 1 base, with 9 bases left in between. Germline CDR1 is SNHLY and CDR2 is FYNNEI. The CDR3 is 14 residues long.

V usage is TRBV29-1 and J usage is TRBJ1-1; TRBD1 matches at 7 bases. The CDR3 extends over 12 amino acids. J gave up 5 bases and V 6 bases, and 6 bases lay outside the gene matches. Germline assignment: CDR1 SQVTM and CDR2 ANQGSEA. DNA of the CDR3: TGCAGCGTGGCAGGGGGGTTAACTGAAGCTTTCTTT. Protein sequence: CSVAGGLTEAFF.

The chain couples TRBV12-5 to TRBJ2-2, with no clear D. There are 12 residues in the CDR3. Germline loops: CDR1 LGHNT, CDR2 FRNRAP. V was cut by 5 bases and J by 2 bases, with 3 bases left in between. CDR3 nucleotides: TGTGCTAGTGGTCCTAACACCGGGGAGCTGTTTTTT. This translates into CASGPNTGELFF.

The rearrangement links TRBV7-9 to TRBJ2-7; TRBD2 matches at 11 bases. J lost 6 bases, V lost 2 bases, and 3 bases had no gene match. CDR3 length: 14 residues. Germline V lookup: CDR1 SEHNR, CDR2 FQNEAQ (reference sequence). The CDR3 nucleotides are TGTGCCAGCAGCTTAACTAGCGGGAGTGGCGAGCAGTACTTC. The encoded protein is CASSLTSGSGEQYF.

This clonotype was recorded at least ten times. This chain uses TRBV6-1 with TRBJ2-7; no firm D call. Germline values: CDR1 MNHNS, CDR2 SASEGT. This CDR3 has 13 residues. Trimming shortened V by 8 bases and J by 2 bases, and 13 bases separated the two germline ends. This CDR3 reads CASQSWNTYEQYF. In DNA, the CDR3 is TGTGCCAGCCAGAGTTGGAATACCTACGAGCAGTACTTC.

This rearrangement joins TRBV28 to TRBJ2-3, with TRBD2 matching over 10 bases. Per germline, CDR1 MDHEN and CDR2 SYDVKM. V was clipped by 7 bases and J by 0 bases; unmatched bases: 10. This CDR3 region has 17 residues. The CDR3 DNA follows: TGTGCCAGCACCCTATCGATTAGCGGGGGGAGCACAGATACGCAGTATTTT. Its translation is CASTLSISGGSTDTQYF.

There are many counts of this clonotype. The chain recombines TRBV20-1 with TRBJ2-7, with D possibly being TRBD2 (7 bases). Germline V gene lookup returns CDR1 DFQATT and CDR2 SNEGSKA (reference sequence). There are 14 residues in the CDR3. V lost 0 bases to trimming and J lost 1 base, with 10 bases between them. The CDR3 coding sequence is TGCAGTGCTAGAGATGCGGGGGCTTCCTACGAGCAGTACTTC. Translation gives CSARDAGASYEQYF.

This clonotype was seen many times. Here the CDR3 reads CASIPGQARYEQYF. The CDR3 bases are TGTGCCAGCATCCCGGGACAGGCTCGCTACGAGCAGTACTTC. This chain connects TRBV28 to TRBJ2-7, with 8 bases that match TRBD1. With 7 bases clipped from V and 3 bases from J, the junction kept 8 bases outside the gene matches. Germline V gives CDR1 MDHEN, CDR2 SYDVKM. The length of the CDR3 is 14 residues.

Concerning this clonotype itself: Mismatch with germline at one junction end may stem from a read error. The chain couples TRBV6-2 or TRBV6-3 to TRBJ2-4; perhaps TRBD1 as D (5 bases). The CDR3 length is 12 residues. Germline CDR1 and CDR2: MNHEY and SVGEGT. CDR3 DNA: TGTGCCAGCAACGCAGGGCTGGGCATTAAGTACTTC. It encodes CASNAGLGIKYF.

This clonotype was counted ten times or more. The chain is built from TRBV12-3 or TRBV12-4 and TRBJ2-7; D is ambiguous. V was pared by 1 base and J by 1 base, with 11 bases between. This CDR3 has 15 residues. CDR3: CASSLDRATSYEQYF. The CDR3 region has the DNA TGTGCCAGCAGTTTAGATCGAGCTACATCCTACGAGCAGTACTTC.

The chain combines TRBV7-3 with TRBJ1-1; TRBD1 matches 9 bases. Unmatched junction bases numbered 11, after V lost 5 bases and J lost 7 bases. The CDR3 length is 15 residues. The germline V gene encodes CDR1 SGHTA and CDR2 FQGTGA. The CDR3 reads CASSPSGTGYVEAFF. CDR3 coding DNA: TGTGCCAGCAGCCCTAGTGGGACAGGGTATGTTGAAGCTTTCTTT.

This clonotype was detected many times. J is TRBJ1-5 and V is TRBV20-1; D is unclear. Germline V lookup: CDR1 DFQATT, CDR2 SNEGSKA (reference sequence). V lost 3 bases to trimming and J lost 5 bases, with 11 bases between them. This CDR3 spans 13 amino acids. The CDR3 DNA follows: TGCAGTGCTAGTGAAAGGTCTTATCAGCCCCAGCATTTT. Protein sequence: CSASERSYQPQHF.

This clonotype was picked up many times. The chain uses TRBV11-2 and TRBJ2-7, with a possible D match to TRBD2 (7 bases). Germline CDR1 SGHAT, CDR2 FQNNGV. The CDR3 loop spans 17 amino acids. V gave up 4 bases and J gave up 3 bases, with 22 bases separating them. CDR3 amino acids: CASSSSLGGAGHYEQYF. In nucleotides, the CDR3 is TGTGCCAGCAGCTCCTCTCTTGGGGGGGCGGGTCACTACGAGCAGTACTTC.

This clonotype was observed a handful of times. CDR3 nucleotides: TGTGCCAGCAGTTACTCCTTCAAAGGGAAGCCCGTCTATGGCTACACCTTC. It specifies CASSYSFKGKPVYGYTF. The V gene is TRBV6-5, the J gene TRBJ1-2, with D uncertain. This CDR3 has 17 amino acids. Trimming removed 0 bases at V and 4 bases at J, with 18 bases between. Per germline, CDR1 MNHEY and CDR2 SVGAGI.

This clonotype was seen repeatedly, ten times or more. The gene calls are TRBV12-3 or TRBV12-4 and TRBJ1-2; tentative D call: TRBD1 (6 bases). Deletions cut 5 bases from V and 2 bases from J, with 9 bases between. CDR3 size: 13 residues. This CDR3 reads CASSTGTNYGYTF. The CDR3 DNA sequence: TGTGCCAGCAGTACCGGGACAAACTATGGCTACACCTTC.

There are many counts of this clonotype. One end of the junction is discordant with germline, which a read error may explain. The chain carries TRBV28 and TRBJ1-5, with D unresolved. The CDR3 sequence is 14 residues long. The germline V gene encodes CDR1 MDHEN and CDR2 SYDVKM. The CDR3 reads CASSLIGSTQPQHF. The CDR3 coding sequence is TGTGCCAGCAGTTTAATTGGAAGCACTCAGCCCCAGCATTTT.